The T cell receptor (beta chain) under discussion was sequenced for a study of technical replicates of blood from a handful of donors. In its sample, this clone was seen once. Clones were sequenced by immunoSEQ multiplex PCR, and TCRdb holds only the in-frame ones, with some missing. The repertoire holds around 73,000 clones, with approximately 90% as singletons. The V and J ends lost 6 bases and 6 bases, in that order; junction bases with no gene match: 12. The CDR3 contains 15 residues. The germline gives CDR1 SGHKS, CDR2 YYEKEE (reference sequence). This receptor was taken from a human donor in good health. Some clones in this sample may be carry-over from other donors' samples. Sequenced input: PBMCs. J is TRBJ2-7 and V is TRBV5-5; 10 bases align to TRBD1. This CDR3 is CASIPTGGVSGEQYF. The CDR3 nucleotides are TGTGCCAGCATCCCGACAGGGGGCGTATCGGGCGAGCAGTACTTC.